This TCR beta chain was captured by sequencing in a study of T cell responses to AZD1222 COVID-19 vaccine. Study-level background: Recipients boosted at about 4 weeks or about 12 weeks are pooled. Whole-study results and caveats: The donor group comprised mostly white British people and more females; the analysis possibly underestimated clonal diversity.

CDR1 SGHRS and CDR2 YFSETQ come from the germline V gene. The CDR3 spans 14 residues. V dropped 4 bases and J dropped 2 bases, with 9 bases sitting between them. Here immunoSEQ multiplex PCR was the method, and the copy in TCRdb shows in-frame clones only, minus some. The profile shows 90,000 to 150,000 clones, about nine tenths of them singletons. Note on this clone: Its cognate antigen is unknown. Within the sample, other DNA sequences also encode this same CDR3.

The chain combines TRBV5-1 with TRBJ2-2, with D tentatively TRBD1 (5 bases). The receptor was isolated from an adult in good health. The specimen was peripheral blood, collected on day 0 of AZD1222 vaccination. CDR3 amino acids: CASSLRENTGELFF. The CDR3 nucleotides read TGCGCCAGCAGCCTCAGGGAAAACACCGGGGAGCTGTTTTTT.